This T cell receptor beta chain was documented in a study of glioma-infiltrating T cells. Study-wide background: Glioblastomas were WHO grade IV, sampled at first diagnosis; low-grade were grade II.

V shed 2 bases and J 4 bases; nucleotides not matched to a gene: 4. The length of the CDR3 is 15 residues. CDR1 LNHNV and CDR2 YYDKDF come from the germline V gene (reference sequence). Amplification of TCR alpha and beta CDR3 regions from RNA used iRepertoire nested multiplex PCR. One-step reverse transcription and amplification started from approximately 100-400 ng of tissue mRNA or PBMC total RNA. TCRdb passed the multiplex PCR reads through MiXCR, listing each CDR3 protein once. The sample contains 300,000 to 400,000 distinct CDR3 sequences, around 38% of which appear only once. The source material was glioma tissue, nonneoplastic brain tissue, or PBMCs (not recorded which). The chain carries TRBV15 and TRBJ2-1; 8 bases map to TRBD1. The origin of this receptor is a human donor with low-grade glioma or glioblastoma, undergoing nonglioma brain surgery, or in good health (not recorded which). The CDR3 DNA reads TGTGCCACCAGCAGACCGACAGGGGCATACAATGAGCAGTTCTTC. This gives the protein CATSRPTGAYNEQFF.